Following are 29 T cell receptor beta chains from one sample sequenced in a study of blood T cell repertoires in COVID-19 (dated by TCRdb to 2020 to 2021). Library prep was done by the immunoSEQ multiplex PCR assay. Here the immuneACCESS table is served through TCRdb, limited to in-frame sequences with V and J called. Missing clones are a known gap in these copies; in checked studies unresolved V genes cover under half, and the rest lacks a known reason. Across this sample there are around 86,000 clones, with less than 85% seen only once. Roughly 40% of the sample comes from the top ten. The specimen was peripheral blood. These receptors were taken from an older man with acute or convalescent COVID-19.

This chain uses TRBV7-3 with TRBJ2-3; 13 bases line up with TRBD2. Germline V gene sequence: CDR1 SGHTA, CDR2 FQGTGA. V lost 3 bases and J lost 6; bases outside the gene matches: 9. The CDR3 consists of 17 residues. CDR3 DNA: TGTGCCAGCAGCTTTTCGACTAGCGGGAGGTTAGGGGATACGCAGTATTTT. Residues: CASSFSTSGRLGDTQYF.

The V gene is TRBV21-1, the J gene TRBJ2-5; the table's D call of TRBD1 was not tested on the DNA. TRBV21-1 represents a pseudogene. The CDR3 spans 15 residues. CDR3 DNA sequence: TGTGCCAGCAGAAAAAGTTCGGCAGGGGAAGAGACCCAGTACTTC. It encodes CASRKSSAGEETQYF.

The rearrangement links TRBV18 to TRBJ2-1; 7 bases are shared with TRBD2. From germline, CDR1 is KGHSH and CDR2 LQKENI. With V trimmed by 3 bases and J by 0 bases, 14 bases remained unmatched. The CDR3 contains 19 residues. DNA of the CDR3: TGTGCCAGCTCACCTAACCTCGGGGGGTTCGCTAGCTCCTACAATGAGCAGTTCTTC. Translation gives CASSPNLGGFASSYNEQFF.

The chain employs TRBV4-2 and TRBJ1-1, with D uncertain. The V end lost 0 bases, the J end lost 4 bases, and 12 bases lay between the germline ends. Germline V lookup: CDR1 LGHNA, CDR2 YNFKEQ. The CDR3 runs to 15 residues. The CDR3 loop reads CASSQEGGGSTEAFF. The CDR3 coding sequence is TGTGCCAGCAGCCAAGAAGGCGGAGGGAGCACTGAAGCTTTCTTT.

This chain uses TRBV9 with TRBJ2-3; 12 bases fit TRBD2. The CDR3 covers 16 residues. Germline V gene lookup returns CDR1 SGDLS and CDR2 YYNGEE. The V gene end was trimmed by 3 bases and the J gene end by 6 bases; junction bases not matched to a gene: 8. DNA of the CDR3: TGTGCCAGCAGCGCTAGCGGGAGGGCCTCTTGGGATACGCAGTATTTT. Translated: CASSASGRASWDTQYF.

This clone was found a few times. The CDR3 bases are TGTGCCAGCAGCTTAGAGGCGGGTTTGGGTAATCAGCCCCAGCATTTT. Amino acids: CASSLEAGLGNQPQHF. The rearrangement joins TRBV7-2 to TRBJ1-5; D is ambiguous. Germline CDR1 SGHTA, CDR2 FQGNSA. CDR3 length equals 16 residues. The V end lost 1 base, the J end lost 4 bases, and 14 bases lay between the germline ends.

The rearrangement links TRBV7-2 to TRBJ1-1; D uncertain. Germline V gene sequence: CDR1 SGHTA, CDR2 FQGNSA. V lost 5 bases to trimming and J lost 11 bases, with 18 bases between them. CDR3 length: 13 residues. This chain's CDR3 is CASSRRRAGGAFF. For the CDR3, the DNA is TGTGCCAGCAGCCGCAGGAGGGCAGGAGGGGCTTTCTTT.

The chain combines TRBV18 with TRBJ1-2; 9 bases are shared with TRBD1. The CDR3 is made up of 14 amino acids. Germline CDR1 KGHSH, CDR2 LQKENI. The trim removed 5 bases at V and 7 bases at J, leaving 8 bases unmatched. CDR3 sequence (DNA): TGTGCCAGCTCAACCGAACAGGGGGCTCGTGGCTACACCTTC. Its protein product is CASSTEQGARGYTF.

This CDR3 is CAWSVHVSGSSGNTIYF. The DNA of the CDR3 is TGTGCCTGGAGTGTACATGTCTCGGGGAGCTCTGGAAACACCATATATTTT. The chain has TRBV30 and TRBJ1-3, with unresolved D. Looked up from germline, CDR1 is GTSNPN and CDR2 is SVGIG (reference sequence). V was shortened by 0 bases and J by 0 bases, with 15 bases between the two germline ends. This CDR3 is 17 amino acids long. Full variable domain (rest looked up from reference TRBV30 and TRBJ1-3): SQTIHQWPATLVQPVGSPLSLECTVEGTSNPNLYWYRQAAGRGLQLLFYSVGIGQISSEVPQNLSASRPQDRQFILSSKKLLLSDSGFYLCAWSVHVSGSSGNTIYFGEGSWLTVV.

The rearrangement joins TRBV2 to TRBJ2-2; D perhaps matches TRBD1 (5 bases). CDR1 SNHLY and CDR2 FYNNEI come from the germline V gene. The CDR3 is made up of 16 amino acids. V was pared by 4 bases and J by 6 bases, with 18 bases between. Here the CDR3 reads CASSGLGPGSPGELFF. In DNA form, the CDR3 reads TGTGCCAGCAGTGGCCTTGGTCCAGGGTCTCCCGGGGAGCTGTTTTTT.

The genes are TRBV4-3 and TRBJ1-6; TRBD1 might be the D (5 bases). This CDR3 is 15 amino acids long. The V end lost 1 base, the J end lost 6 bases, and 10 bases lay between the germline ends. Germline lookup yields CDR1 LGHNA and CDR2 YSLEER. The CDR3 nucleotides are TGCGCCAGCAGCCAAGGTGCAGGGCCTAATTCACCCCTCCACTTT. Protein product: CASSQGAGPNSPLHF.

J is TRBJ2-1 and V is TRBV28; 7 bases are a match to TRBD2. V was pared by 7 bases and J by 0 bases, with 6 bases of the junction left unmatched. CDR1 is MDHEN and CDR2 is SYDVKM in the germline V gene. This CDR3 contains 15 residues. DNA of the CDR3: TGTGCCAGCAAGGCGGTAGCGGGCTCCTACAATGAGCAGTTCTTC. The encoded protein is CASKAVAGSYNEQFF.

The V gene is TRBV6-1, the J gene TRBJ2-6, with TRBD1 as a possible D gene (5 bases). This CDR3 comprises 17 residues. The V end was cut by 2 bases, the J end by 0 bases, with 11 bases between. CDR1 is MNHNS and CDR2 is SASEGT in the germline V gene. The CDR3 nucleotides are TGTGCCAGCAGTGAATCGACAGCTAGCTCTGGGGCCAACGTCCTGACTTTC. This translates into CASSESTASSGANVLTF.

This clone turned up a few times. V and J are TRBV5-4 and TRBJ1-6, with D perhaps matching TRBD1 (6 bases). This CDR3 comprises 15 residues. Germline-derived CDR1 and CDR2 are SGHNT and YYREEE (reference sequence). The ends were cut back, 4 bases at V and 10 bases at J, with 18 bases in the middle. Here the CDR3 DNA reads TGTGCCAGCAGCCCTGCAAGGGGGGGTGGATCACCCCTCCACTTT. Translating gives CASSPARGGGSPLHF.

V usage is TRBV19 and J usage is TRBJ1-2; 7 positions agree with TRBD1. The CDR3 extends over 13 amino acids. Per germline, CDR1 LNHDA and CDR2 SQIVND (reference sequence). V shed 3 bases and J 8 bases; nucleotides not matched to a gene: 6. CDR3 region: CASSMGQILGYTF. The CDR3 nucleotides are TGTGCCAGTAGTATGGGACAGATTCTGGGCTACACCTTC.

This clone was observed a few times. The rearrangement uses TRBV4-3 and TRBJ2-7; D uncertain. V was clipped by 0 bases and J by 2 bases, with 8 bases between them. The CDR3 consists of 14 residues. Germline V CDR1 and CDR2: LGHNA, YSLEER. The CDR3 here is CASSQEYTAYEQYF. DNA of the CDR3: TGCGCCAGCAGCCAAGAATATACAGCCTACGAGCAGTACTTC.

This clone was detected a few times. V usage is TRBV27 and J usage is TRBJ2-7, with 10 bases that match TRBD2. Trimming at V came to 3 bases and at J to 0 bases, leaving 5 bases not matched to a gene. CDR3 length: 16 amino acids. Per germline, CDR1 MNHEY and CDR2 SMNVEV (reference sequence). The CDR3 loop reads CASSFLTSGYSYEQYF. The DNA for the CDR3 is TGTGCCAGCAGTTTCTTGACTAGCGGGTACTCCTACGAGCAGTACTTC.

The CDR3 bases are TGTGCCAGCAGTTACAGGGGACTAGCGGGACCCAATGAGCAGTTCTTC. Translated: CASSYRGLAGPNEQFF. The rearrangement uses TRBV6-5 and TRBJ2-1; 13 bases line up with TRBD2. The CDR3 contains 16 residues. CDR1 and CDR2 from the germline V gene are MNHEY and SVGAGI. V shed 2 bases and J 6 bases; nucleotides not matched to a gene: 4.

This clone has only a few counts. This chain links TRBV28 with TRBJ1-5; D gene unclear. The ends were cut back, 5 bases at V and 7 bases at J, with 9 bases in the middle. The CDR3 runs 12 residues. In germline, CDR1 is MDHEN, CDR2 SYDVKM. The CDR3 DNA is TGTGCCAGCAGTCCCCTACGGCAGCCCCAGCATTTT. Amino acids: CASSPLRQPQHF.

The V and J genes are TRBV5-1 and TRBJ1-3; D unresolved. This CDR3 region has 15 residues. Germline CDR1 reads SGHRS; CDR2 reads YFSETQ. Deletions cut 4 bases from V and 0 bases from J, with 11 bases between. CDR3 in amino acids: CASSPEASSGNTIYF. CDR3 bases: TGCGCCAGCAGCCCGGAGGCGAGCTCTGGAAACACCATATATTTT.

This CDR3 is CASSLRQTRGSGANVLTF. The CDR3 DNA reads TGCGCCAGCAGCCTACGACAGACTAGGGGCTCTGGGGCCAACGTCCTGACTTTC. This sequence joins TRBV5-1 and TRBJ2-6; TRBD2 might be the D (6 bases). Between the trimmed V and J ends, which lost 4 bases and 0 bases, there was a span of 17 bases. CDR1 and CDR2 from the germline V gene are SGHRS and YFSETQ. The CDR3 covers 18 residues.

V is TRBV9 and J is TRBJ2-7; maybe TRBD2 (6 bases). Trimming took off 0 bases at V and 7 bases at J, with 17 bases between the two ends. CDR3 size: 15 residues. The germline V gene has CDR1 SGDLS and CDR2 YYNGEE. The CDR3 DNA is TGTGCCAGCAGCGTAGGGGGGGAAAATCGCCGGGAGCAGTACTTC. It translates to CASSVGGENRREQYF.

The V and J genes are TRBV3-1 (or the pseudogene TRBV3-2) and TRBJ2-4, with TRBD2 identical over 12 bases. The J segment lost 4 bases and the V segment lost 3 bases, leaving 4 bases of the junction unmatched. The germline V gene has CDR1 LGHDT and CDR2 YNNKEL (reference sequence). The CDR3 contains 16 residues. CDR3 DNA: TGTGCCAGCAGCCACTCCGGGACTAGCGGGAAAAACATTCAGTACTTC. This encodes CASSHSGTSGKNIQYF.

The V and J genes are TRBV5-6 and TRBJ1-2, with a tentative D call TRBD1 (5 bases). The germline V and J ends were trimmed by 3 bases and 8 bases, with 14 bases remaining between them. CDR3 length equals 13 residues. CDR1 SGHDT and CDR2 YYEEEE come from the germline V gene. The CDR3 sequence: CASSWAVQGGYTF. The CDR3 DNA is TGTGCCAGCAGCTGGGCTGTCCAGGGCGGCTACACCTTC.

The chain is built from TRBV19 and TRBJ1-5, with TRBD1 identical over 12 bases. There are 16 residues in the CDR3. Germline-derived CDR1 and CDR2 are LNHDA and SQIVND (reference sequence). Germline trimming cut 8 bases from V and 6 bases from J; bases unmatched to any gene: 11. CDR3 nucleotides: TGTGCCAGTTCCGGGACAGGGGGCGCGTGGGCTCAGCCCCAGCATTTT. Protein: CASSGTGGAWAQPQHF. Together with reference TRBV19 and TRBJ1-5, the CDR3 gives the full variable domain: DGGITQSPKYLFRKEGQNVTLSCEQNLNHDAMYWYRQDPGQGLRLIYYSQIVNDFQKGDIAEGYSVSREKKESFPLTVTSAQKNPTAFYLCASSGTGGAWAQPQHFGDGTRLSIL.

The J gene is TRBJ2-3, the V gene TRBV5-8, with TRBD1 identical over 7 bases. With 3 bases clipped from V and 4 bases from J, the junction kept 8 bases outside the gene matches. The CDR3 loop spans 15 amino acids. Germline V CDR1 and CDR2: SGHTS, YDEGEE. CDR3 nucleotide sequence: TGTGCCAGCAGCTCCATGGGGCAGGGGGCAGATACGCAGTATTTT. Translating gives CASSSMGQGADTQYF.

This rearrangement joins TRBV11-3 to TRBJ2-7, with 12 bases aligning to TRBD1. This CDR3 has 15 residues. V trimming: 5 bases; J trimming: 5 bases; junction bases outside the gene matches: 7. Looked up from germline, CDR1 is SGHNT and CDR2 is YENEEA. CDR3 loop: CASSPGTGGFNEQYF. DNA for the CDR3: TGTGCCAGCAGCCCAGGGACAGGGGGCTTTAACGAGCAGTACTTC. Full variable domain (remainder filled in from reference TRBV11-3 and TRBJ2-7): EAGVVQSPRYKIIEKKQPVAFWCNPISGHNTLYWYLQNLGQGPELLIRYENEEAVDDSQLPKDRFSAERLKGVDSTLKIQPAELGDSAVYLCASSPGTGGFNEQYFGPGTRLTVT.

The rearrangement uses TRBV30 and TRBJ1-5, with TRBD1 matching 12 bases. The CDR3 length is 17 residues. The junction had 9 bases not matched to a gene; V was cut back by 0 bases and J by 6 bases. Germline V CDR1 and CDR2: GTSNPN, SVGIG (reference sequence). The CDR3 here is CAWSVSLGQGASQPQHF. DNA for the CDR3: TGTGCCTGGAGTGTTTCCCTGGGACAGGGGGCGAGTCAGCCCCAGCATTTT.

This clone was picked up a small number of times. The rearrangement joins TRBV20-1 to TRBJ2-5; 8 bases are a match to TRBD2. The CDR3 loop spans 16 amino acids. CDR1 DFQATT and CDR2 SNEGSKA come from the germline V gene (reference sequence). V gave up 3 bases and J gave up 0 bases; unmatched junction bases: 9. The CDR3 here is CSASNGETSDQETQYF. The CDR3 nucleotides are TGCAGTGCTAGTAACGGTGAGACTAGCGACCAAGAGACCCAGTACTTC.